Presented here are 10 T cell receptor beta chains from one specimen sequenced in a study of T cell clonotyping in hematopoietic cell transplantation. Time point specified: recipient sample about 28 days before transplant, after cytoreduction. TCRdb's table, derived via immunoSEQ multiplex PCR, lists solely in-frame clones and lacks some. The sample gives tens of thousands of clones, approximately 95% of which show up once; roughly 1.5% is in the top ten. Sequences were derived from peripheral blood mononuclear cells, sampled before stem cell transplant. All receptors come from a woman aged 50 to 60 with acute myeloid leukemia. Some clones in this sample may be carry-over from other donors' samples.

The J gene is TRBJ1-3, the V gene TRBV20-1; D not certain. Germline CDR1 reads DFQATT; CDR2 reads SNEGSKA (reference sequence). This CDR3 has 11 residues. V lost 6 bases to trimming and J lost 2 bases, with 5 bases between them. The CDR3 sequence is CSALTGNTIYF. CDR3 DNA sequence: TGCAGTGCGCTGACTGGAAACACCATATATTTT.

J is TRBJ2-5 and V is TRBV11-3; no firm D call. The CDR3 extends over 14 amino acids. With 2 bases removed from V and 4 bases from J, the gap between germline ends came to 11 bases. Germline CDR1 is SGHNT and CDR2 is YENEEA. CDR3 sequence (DNA): TGTGCCAGCAGCTTAAATTCTGGGGTAGAGACCCAGTACTTC. Protein sequence: CASSLNSGVETQYF.

This chain connects TRBV29-1 to TRBJ1-1; unclear D gene. The CDR3 has 11 residues. Germline CDR1 is SQVTM and CDR2 is ANQGSEA. The V end was cut by 3 bases, the J end by 1 base, with 3 bases between. In DNA form, the CDR3 reads TGCAGCGTTGAGACGAACACTGAAGCTTTCTTT. This encodes CSVETNTEAFF.

This chain uses TRBV7-2 with TRBJ2-1; 10 positions agree with TRBD2. The V and J ends lost 3 bases and 6 bases, in that order; junction bases with no gene match: 5. Germline loops: CDR1 SGHTA, CDR2 FQGNSA. The CDR3 is 15 amino acids. As DNA, the CDR3 is TGTGCCAGCAGCTTTAGACTAGCGGGCAGCAATGAGCAGTTCTTC. Protein: CASSFRLAGSNEQFF.

The chain combines TRBV11-3 with TRBJ2-7; 7 bases agree with TRBD1. The CDR3 has 15 amino acids. Germline CDR1 is SGHNT and CDR2 is YENEEA. The V segment lost 5 bases and the J segment 6 bases; nucleotides outside the gene matches: 13. The CDR3: CASSRGPGQKSEQYF. The CDR3, as DNA: TGTGCCAGCAGCCGGGGTCCGGGACAGAAGAGCGAGCAGTACTTC.

The chain carries TRBV7-2 and TRBJ2-1, with TRBD2 matching over 10 bases. V shed 8 bases, J shed 3 bases, and the junction held 4 bases outside the gene matches. From germline, CDR1 is SGHTA and CDR2 FQGNSA. The CDR3 covers 14 residues. CDR3 region: CASSLAGDYNEQFF. The CDR3 bases are TGTGCCAGCTCCCTAGCGGGGGACTACAATGAGCAGTTCTTC.

This chain uses TRBV2 with TRBJ1-6; D is unclear. Germline V gene data show CDR1 as SNHLY and CDR2 as FYNNEI. The CDR3 extends over 16 amino acids. V lost 7 bases and J 2 bases, leaving 15 bases between the germline ends. The DNA for the CDR3 is TGTGCCAGCACTTCTCGGGTTTGGCCCTATAATTCACCCCTCCACTTT. This encodes CASTSRVWPYNSPLHF.

The V and J genes are TRBV30 and TRBJ2-2; D call uncertain. V lost 2 bases to trimming and J lost 8 bases, with 12 bases between them. The CDR3 length is 13 residues. Per the germline V gene, CDR1 is GTSNPN and CDR2 is SVGIG (reference sequence). CDR3 nucleotide sequence: TGTGCCTGGAGTCGAGACTCTCGGGGGGAGCTGTTTTTT. Residues: CAWSRDSRGELFF.

The chain couples TRBV28 to TRBJ2-7, with 14 bases lining up with TRBD2. The CDR3 contains 15 residues. J was trimmed by 4 bases and V by 6 bases; bases with no gene match: 5. Germline lookup yields CDR1 MDHEN and CDR2 SYDVKM. The CDR3 region is CASRGGLAGAYEQYF. The CDR3, as DNA: TGTGCCAGCAGAGGGGGACTAGCGGGAGCGTACGAGCAGTACTTC.

The chain joins TRBV6-1 to TRBJ2-3; D gene ambiguous. V was shortened by 1 base and J by 5 bases, with 16 bases between the two germline ends. The V gene's germline CDR1 is MNHNS and CDR2 SASEGT. The length of the CDR3 is 16 residues. The CDR3 sequence is CASSEVFYAVGDTQYF. CDR3 DNA sequence: TGTGCCAGCAGTGAAGTCTTCTACGCCGTTGGAGATACGCAGTATTTT.